One and the same sample provided the 6 T cell receptor beta chains below, sequenced in a study of cytomegalovirus exposure and HLA in healthy donors. 60 Vbeta and 13 Jbeta primers were used in PCR. Assay: immunoSEQ multiplex PCR; the TCRdb copy retains only in-frame clones and omits some. Its table lists about 160,000 clones. Input material: PBMCs. All receptors come from a man aged 30 to 39 in good health and CMV-seronegative.

V is TRBV18 and J is TRBJ1-2; D unclear. V lost 0 bases to trimming and J lost 5 bases, with 16 bases between them. CDR1 is KGHSH, CDR2 LQKENI, per germline. The CDR3 is 16 residues long. CDR3: CASSPPGSQDRYGYTF. In DNA form, the CDR3 reads TGTGCCAGCTCACCACCGGGCTCCCAGGATAGATATGGCTACACCTTC.

V gene TRBV7-9 combines with J gene TRBJ1-1; no reliable D call. Germline V lookup: CDR1 SEHNR, CDR2 FQNEAQ (reference sequence). The CDR3 loop spans 15 amino acids. V lost 1 base and J lost 9, with 18 bases in between. The CDR3 reads CASSLVLGDANKAFF. The CDR3 nucleotides read TGTGCCAGCAGCTTAGTTTTAGGAGACGCCAATAAAGCTTTCTTT.

Here the CDR3 DNA reads TGTGCCAGCAGTCCCACCCTAGGGGTTACTCAGCCCCAGCATTTT. Translating it yields CASSPTLGVTQPQHF. The chain carries TRBV28 and TRBJ1-5; perhaps TRBD1 as D (5 bases). With 5 bases removed from V and 6 bases from J, the gap between germline ends came to 17 bases. This CDR3 has 15 amino acids. Germline V CDR1 and CDR2: MDHEN, SYDVKM.

The J gene is TRBJ2-2, the V gene TRBV4-1, with 8 positions matching TRBD2. The CDR3 is 18 residues long. CDR1 and CDR2 (germline): MGHRA, YSYEKL. With V trimmed by 1 base and J by 2 bases, 9 bases remained unmatched. CDR3 sequence (DNA): TGCGCCAGCAGCCAAGGACGGATTAGCGGGATTAACACCGGGGAGCTGTTTTTT. It yields the protein CASSQGRISGINTGELFF.

This chain uses TRBV7-3 with TRBJ2-2; 9 bases agree with TRBD2. This CDR3 has 16 amino acids. The ends lost 4 bases at V and 0 bases at J; junction bases unmatched: 3. Germline CDR1 SGHTA, CDR2 FQGTGA. CDR3 region: CASSSGGRANTGELFF. Here the CDR3 DNA reads TGTGCCAGCAGCTCGGGCGGGAGGGCGAACACCGGGGAGCTGTTTTTT. The whole variable domain, filled in from reference TRBV7-3 and TRBJ2-2, reads GAGVSQTPSNKVTEKGKYVELRCDPISGHTALYWYRQSLGQGPEFLIYFQGTGAADDSGLPNDRFFAVRPEGSVSTLKIQRTERGDSAVYLCASSSGGRANTGELFFGEGSRLTVL.

The rearrangement links TRBV5-1 to TRBJ2-5; D perhaps matches TRBD2 (6 bases). The V gene lost 0 bases and the J gene lost 9 bases, with 24 bases spanning the gap. The CDR3 runs to 17 residues. CDR1 SGHRS and CDR2 YFSETQ come from the germline V gene. This chain's CDR3 is CASSLAYEGGPSGAQYF. CDR3 sequence (DNA): TGCGCCAGCAGCTTGGCCTACGAGGGAGGTCCTTCGGGGGCCCAGTACTTC.